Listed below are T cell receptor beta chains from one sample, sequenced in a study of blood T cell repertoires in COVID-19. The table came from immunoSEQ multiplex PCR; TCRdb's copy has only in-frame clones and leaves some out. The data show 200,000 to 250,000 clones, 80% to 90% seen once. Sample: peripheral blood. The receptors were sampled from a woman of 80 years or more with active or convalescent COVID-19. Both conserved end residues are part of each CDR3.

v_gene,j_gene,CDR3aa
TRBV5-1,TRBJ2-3,CASSFEGVSTDTQYF
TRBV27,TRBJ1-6,CASSFPNSPLHF
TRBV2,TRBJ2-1,CASQGASYNEQFF
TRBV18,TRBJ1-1,CASSTTAQGITFF
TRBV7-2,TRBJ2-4,CASSLSTGERHIQYF
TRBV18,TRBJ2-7,CASSPPGLRLAVYEQYF
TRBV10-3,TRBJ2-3,CAISVGDRETDTQYF
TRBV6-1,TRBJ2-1,CASSEAGTSSYNEQFF
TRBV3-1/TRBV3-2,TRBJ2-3,CASSPRDRLTYF
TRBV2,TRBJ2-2,CASSRTGNTGELFF
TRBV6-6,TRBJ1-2,CASSYYSGSTPYGYTF
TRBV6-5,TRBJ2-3,CASSYSRSGDTQYF
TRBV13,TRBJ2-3,CASSLVRGSEDTQYF
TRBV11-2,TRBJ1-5,CASSLAGNQPQHF
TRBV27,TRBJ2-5,CASKGVGGRAGETQYF
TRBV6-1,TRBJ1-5,CASSEPTGADNQPQHF
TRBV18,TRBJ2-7,CASSPGDTAYEQYF
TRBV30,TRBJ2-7,CAWSQPGLEKYEQYF
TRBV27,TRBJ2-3,CASRLTGDYGDTQYF
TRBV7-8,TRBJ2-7,CASSSPSAAYEQYF
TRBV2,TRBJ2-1,CASSEDSNSYNEQFF
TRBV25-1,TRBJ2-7,CASSESGGTGGSEQYF
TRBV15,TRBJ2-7,CATSREGSGSYEQYF
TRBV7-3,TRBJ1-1,CASSYGTGVEAFF
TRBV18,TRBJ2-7,CASSPPNSVLAGSYEQYF
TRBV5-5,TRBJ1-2,CASSRTEANNYGYTF
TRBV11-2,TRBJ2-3,CASSRVAGVRSDTQYF
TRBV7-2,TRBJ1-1,CASSSSTRNTEAFF
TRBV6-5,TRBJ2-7,CASSYTPIGVPYEQYF
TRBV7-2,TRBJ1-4,CASRPAGTNEKLFF
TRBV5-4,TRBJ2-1,CASRITSGKYNEQFF
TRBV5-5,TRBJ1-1,CASSFRNTEAFF
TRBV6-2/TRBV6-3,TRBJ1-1,CASSYRGTANTEAFF
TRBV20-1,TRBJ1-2,CSAPANYGYTF
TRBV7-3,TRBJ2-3,CASSSTGSTDTQYF
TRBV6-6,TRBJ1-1,CASSRPTTGIGEAFF
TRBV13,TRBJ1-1,CASSPWDRKNTEAFF
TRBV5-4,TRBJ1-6,CASNLDTAGTLHF
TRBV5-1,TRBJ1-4,CASSPMTAGGEKLFF
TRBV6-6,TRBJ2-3,CASSYAGGHTDTQYF
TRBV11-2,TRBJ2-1,CASTLTGRSYNEQFF
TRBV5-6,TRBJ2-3,CASSKRELGTDTQYF
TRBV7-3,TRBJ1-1,CASSLLGAGTEAFF
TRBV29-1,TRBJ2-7,CSVERQGIGEQYF
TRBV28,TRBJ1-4,CASNRDSLNEKLFF
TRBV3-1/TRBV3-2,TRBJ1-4,CASSHQQGANEKLFF
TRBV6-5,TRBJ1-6,CASRAGSLNSPLHF
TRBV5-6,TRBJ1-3,CASSLTWSSGNTIYF
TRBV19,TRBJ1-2,CASSTSERQWTPSNYGYTF
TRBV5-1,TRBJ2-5,CASSPLAADQETQYF
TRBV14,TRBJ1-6,CASSQALAADLDSPLHF